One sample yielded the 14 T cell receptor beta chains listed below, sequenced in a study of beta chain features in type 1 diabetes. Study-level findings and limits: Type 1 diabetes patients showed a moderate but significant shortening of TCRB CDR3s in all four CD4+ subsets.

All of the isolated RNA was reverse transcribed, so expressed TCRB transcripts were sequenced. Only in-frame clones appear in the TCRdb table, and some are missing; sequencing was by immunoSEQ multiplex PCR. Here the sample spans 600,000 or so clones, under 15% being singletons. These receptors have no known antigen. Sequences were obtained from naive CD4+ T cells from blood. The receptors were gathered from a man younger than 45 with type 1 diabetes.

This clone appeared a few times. DNA of the CDR3: TGTGCCAGCAGCCAAGAGCTTATGGACTACGAGCAGTACTTC. Protein product: CASSQELMDYEQYF. The J gene is TRBJ2-7, the V gene TRBV4-2; the D is unclear. The CDR3 runs to 14 residues. The V gene's germline CDR1 is LGHNA and CDR2 YNFKEQ. V was pared by 0 bases and J by 3 bases, with 9 bases between.

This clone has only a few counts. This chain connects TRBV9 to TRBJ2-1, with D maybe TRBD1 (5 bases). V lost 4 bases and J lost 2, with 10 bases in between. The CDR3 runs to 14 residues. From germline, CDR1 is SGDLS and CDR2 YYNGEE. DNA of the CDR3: TGTGCCAGCAGCAGAGACAGACCCTACAATGAGCAGTTCTTC. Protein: CASSRDRPYNEQFF.

The CDR3 region has the DNA TGTGCCAGCAGTTACGGGGGGAGTCAGCCCCAGCATTTT. The encoded protein is CASSYGGSQPQHF. The chain joins TRBV6-5 to TRBJ1-5; tentatively, D is TRBD1 (5 bases). Germline V lookup: CDR1 MNHEY, CDR2 SVGAGI. V lost 2 bases, J lost 6 bases, and 8 bases lay in between. The CDR3 totals 13 residues.

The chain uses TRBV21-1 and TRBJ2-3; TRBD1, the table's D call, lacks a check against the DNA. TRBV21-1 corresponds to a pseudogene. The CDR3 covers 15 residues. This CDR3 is CASRDTGGGTDTQYF. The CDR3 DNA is TGTGCCAGCAGGGATACAGGGGGCGGTACAGATACGCAGTATTTT.

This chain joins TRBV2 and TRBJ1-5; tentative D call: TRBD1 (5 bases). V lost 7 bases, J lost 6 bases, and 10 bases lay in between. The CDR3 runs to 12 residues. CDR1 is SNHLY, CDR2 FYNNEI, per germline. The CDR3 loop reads CASTRQGQPQHF. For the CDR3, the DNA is TGTGCCAGCACGCGGCAGGGTCAGCCCCAGCATTTT.

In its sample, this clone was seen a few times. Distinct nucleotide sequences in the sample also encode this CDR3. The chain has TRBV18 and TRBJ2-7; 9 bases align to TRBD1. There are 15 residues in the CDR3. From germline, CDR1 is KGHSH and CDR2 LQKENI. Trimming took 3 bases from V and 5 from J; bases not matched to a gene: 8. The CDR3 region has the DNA TGTGCCAGCTCACCCCCGGGACAGGGTGGAAACGAGCAGTACTTC. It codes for CASSPPGQGGNEQYF.

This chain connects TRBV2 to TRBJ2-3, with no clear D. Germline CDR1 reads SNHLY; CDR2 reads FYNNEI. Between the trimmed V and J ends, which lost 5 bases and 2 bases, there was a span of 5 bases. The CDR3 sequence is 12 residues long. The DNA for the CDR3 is TGTGCCAGCAGTTTTCACACAGATACGCAGTATTTT. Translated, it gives CASSFHTDTQYF.

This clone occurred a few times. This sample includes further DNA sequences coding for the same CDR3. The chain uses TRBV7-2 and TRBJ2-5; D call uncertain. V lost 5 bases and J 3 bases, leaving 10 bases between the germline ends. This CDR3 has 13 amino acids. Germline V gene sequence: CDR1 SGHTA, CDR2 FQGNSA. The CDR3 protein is CASSPRREETQYF. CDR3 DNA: TGTGCCAGCAGCCCCCGCCGGGAAGAGACCCAGTACTTC.

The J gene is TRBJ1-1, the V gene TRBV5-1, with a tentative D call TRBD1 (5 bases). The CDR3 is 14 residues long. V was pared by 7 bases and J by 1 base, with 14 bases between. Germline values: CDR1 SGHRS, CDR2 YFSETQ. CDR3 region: CASDTGLTNTEAFF. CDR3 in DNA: TGCGCCAGCGATACGGGACTCACGAACACTGAAGCTTTCTTT. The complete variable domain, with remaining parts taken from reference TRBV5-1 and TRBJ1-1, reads KAGVTQTPRYLIKTRGQQVTLSCSPISGHRSVSWYQQTPGQGLQFLFEYFSETQRNKGNFPGRFSGRQFSNSRSEMNVSTLELGDSALYLCASDTGLTNTEAFFGQGTRLTVV.

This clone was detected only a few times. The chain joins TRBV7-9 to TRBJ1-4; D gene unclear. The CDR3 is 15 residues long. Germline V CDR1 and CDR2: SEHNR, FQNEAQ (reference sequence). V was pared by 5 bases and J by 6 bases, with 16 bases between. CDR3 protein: CASSPQRRKDEKLFF. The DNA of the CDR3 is TGTGCCAGCAGCCCACAACGCCGAAAGGATGAAAAACTGTTTTTT.

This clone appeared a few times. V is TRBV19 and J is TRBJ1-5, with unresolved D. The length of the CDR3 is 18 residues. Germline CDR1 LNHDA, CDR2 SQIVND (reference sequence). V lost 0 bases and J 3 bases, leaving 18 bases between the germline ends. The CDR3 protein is CASSIDLGRGPLNQPQHF. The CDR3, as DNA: TGTGCCAGTAGTATAGATCTGGGCAGAGGACCGCTCAATCAGCCCCAGCATTTT.

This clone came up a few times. The CDR3 DNA is TGTGCCAGCAGTTACGGGCATAATGAAAAACTGTTTTTT. Translated: CASSYGHNEKLFF. The V gene is TRBV6-6, the J gene TRBJ1-4; D unresolved. The CDR3 extends over 13 amino acids. The V and J ends lost 2 bases and 4 bases respectively, with 5 bases between them. Germline CDR1 is MNHNY and CDR2 is SVGAGI (reference sequence).

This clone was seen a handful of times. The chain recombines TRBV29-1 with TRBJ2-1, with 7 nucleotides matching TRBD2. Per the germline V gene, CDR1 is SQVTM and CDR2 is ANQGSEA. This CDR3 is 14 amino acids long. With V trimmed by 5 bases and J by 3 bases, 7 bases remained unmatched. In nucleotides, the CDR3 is TGCAGCGTTCGAGCGGGGCACAACTACAATGAGCAGTTCTTC. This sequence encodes CSVRAGHNYNEQFF.

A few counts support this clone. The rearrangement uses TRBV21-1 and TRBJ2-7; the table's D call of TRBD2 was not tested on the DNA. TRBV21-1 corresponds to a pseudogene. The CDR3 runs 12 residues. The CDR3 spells CASRRTNYEQYF. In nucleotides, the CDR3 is TGTGCCAGCAGGCGAACGAACTACGAGCAGTACTTC.